This T cell receptor beta chain was identified in a study of identical twins. Points from the study as a whole: Potential partial confounding of zero-insertion analyses by invariant MAIT and iNKT cells was noted.

Healthy Caucasians supplied all donations. Details on this clonotype: Its antigen is unknown.

Each CDR3 protein gets one entry after TCRdb re-called the 5' RACE reads with MiXCR. This sample has around 1.7 million distinct CDR3 sequences, with more than 30% found just once. The sequencing input was cord blood. The receptor's source is a newborn girl in good health.

In nucleotides, the CDR3 is TGCGCCAGCAGCTTGGGGACAGGGGAAGACGAGCAGTACTTC. Translating it yields CASSLGTGEDEQYF. The chain employs TRBV5-1 and TRBJ2-7; 9 nucleotides align to TRBD1. The germline gives CDR1 SGHRS, CDR2 YFSETQ. Trimming took 0 bases from V and 5 from J; bases not matched to a gene: 3. The CDR3 is 14 residues long.